This entry lists 16 T cell receptor beta chains sequenced from one sample in a study of tumor-infiltrating lymphocytes in primary liver carcinoma. Bulk tissue was left unsorted, and RNA and DNA were co-extracted from around 18-30 mg of it. TCR beta cDNA was reverse-transcribed from about 500 ng of total RNA. The reaction used a constant-region primer and ProtoScript II reverse transcriptase. Employing slightly modified ARM-PCR, three nested multiplex PCR rounds were run, and these gave rise to the TCR beta libraries. Running around 10 cycles apiece, the first two PCR rounds relied on TRBV1-TRBV30 forward primers together with a C-beta reverse primer. MiXCR, run by TCRdb on the multiplex PCR reads, gives a single entry per CDR3 protein. This sample has tens of thousands of distinct CDR3 sequences, with over 70% found just once. The sequencing input was liver tumor tissue from sampling region 2. Subset here: tumor region T2, inferior pole. These TCRs come from a middle-aged man with primary liver carcinoma and hepatitis B virus infection.

About this clonotype itself: Given a much more abundant clone one base away, this may be a read error. CDR3 loop: CASNLFRADNEQFF. The CDR3 DNA follows: TGTGCCAGCAACTTATTTAGGGCGGACAATGAGCAGTTCTTC. V is TRBV7-2 and J is TRBJ2-1; D gene uncertain. The CDR3 has 14 residues. In germline, CDR1 is SGHTA, CDR2 FQGNSA.

This clonotype was observed once. The conserved final phenylalanine or tryptophan is absent from the CDR3, which likely points to a read error. The V gene is TRBV6-1, the J gene TRBJ2-7; D is uncertain. Germline V gives CDR1 MNHNS, CDR2 SASEGT. The CDR3 is made up of 12 amino acids. The CDR3 DNA sequence: TGTGTCAGCAGTGAGGTGCCCTACGAGCAGTACCTC. It encodes CVSSEVPYEQYL.

A note on this clonotype: The CDR3 end shows no conserved phenylalanine or tryptophan, and so a read error is likely. This rearrangement joins TRBV11-2 to TRBJ2-2; no definite D call. Per the germline V gene, CDR1 is SGHAT and CDR2 is FQNNGV. This CDR3 comprises 12 residues. CDR3: CASSTNTGELFH. The CDR3 DNA is TGCGCCAGCAGCACAAACACCGGGGAGCTGTTTCAT.

In the case of this clonotype: At one end, the junction sequence differs from germline, possibly due to a read error. The genes are TRBV4-1 and TRBJ2-7; D assignment may be TRBD1 or TRBD2 (5 bases each). This CDR3 has 14 residues. The germline V gene encodes CDR1 MGHRA and CDR2 YSYEKL. The CDR3, as DNA: TGCGCCTGCAGCCAAGAGGGGCAGGCCTACGAGAAGTACTTC. This sequence encodes CACSQEGQAYEKYF.

About this clonotype itself: A read error is likely, as this CDR3 ends without the conserved phenylalanine or tryptophan. This rearrangement joins TRBV14 to TRBJ2-3; a weak D match, TRBD2 (5 bases). Germline values: CDR1 SGHDN, CDR2 FVKESK. The CDR3 has 15 residues. For the CDR3, the DNA is TGTGCCAGCAGCCAAGGACGGGCTAGCACATATACGCAGTATTTG. This translates into CASSQGRASTYTQYL.

Note on this clonotype: A much bigger clone sits one base away, suggesting this may be a read error. Because the CDR3 is missing its conserved closing phenylalanine or tryptophan, this is likely a read error. The CDR3 coding sequence is TGCGCCAGCAGCTTGGCTCCCCAGGGCTCTGGGGCCAACGTCCTGACTTCC. It is translated as CASSLAPQGSGANVLTS. The gene calls are TRBV5-1 and TRBJ2-6; tentatively, D is TRBD1 (5 bases). CDR1 is SGHRS, CDR2 YFSETQ, per germline. Deletions cut 0 bases from V and 0 bases from J, with 10 bases between. The CDR3 totals 17 residues.

Remarks on this clonotype: Compared with germline, one end of the junction differs, possibly owing to a read error. The chain joins TRBV6-1 to TRBJ2-5; no clear D gene. From germline, CDR1 is MNHNS and CDR2 SASEGT. The CDR3 extends over 15 amino acids. Here the CDR3 DNA reads TGTGTCAGCACTAAAGGACGGGTTAACCAAGAGACCCAGTACTTC. This encodes CVSTKGRVNQETQYF.

The chain couples TRBV29-1 to TRBJ2-1, with D possibly TRBD1 on 5 matching bases. V lost 5 bases, J lost 8 bases, and 16 bases lay in between. The CDR3 contains 13 residues. The germline gives CDR1 SQVTM, CDR2 ANQGSEA. For the CDR3, the DNA is TGCAGCGTTACAGGTCGTAGTGGAGATGAGCAGTTCTTC. It is translated as CSVTGRSGDEQFF.

About this clonotype itself: At one boundary the junction diverges from the germline segment, which might be a read error. This chain links TRBV12-3 or TRBV12-4 with TRBJ1-2; possibly TRBD1 for D (6 bases). CDR3 length: 13 amino acids. CDR3 coding DNA: TGCGCCAGCAACTCCGGGACAAGGAAAGGCTACACCTTC. Its protein is CASNSGTRKGYTF.

This chain uses TRBV28 with TRBJ1-1; TRBD1 is a possible D gene (6 bases). Trimming took off 4 bases at V and 14 bases at J, with 38 bases between the two ends. This CDR3 is 19 amino acids long. From germline, CDR1 is MDHEN and CDR2 SYDVKM. CDR3 sequence: CASSYVYLQGMGLNTESFF. CDR3 sequence (DNA): TGTGCCAGCAGTTACGTCTACCTACAGGGCATGGGGTTGAACACTGAATCCTTCTTT.

This chain links TRBV6-5 with TRBJ2-7; weak D call: TRBD1 (6 bases). Germline values: CDR1 MNHEY, CDR2 SVGAGI. The CDR3 covers 14 residues. The DNA of the CDR3 is TGTGCCAGCAGTTACTCTGGACAGAGGGGCGAGCAATACGTC. Translating gives CASSYSGQRGEQYV.

The sample holds many counts of this clonotype. This chain connects TRBV30 to TRBJ2-5; a possible D gene is TRBD1 (6 bases). V was pared by 0 bases and J by 5 bases, with 16 bases between. The CDR3 is made up of 15 amino acids. Per the germline V gene, CDR1 is GTSNPN and CDR2 is SVGIG (reference sequence). CDR3 sequence (DNA): TGTGCCTGGAGTGTACAGGGTGTATCTTCGGAGACCCAGTACTTC. Its translation: CAWSVQGVSSETQYF.

This sequence joins TRBV10-3 and TRBJ2-5; no reliable D call. The CDR3 consists of 14 residues. Germline CDR1 and CDR2: ENHRY and SYGVKD. The V gene lost 1 base and the J gene lost 0 bases, with 6 bases spanning the gap. CDR3 bases: TGTGCCATCAGTGAGTTCAGGAACCAAGAGACCCAGTACTTC. Residues: CAISEFRNQETQYF.

The CDR3 is CASSLNDADELYF. The DNA for the CDR3 is TGTGCCAGCAGCTTAAATGATGCCGATGAGCTGTACTTC. The rearrangement uses TRBV11-2 and TRBJ2-5; no reliable D call. CDR3 length: 13 amino acids. Per the germline V gene, CDR1 is SGHAT and CDR2 is FQNNGV. The V end was cut by 2 bases, the J end by 13 bases, with 17 bases between.

Many counts were recorded for this clonotype. The chain combines TRBV6-6 with TRBJ2-3; D unresolved. This CDR3 contains 15 residues. Trimming pared 2 bases from V and 6 bases from J, leaving 15 bases between. Germline V lookup: CDR1 MNHNY, CDR2 SVGAGI (reference sequence). As DNA, the CDR3 is TGTGCCAGCAGTTACGGTGGAACCTTCTCCGATACGCAGTATTTT. Protein product: CASSYGGTFSDTQYF.

This clonotype was seen at least ten times. This sequence joins TRBV6-2 or TRBV6-3 and TRBJ2-3; perhaps TRBD2 as D (5 bases). From germline, CDR1 is MNHEY and CDR2 SVGEGT. V gave up 6 bases and J gave up 2 bases, with 9 bases separating them. The CDR3 sequence is 13 residues long. CDR3 in amino acids: CASSLGNTDTQYF. In nucleotides, the CDR3 is TGTGCCAGCAGCCTCGGGAACACAGATACGCAGTATTTT.